This T cell receptor beta chain comes out of a study of blood T cell repertoires in COVID-19 (TCRdb year 2020). In terms of the full investigation: Collaborator samples came from the United States, Italy and Spain and covered acute and convalescent phases of COVID-19. The material from the prospective study consisted of cDNA or gDNA derived from T cells, B-cell-depleted T cells, or PBMCs. A de-identified subject ID, COVID-19 status, age in years and sex were almost always included in the sample metadata. Deeply sampled blood TCRbeta repertoires from subjects exposed to, actively infected with, or recovered from COVID-19 were included in the dataset. The repertoires were released in a freely available public database meant as a resource for research on the immune response to SARS-CoV-2. The samples were drawn from the first 160 participants of the ongoing ImmuneRACE study and from 1,200 or so subjects provided by 6 global collaborators. HLA class I and class II types, where available, came from metadata supplied by the sample provider rather than from assay-based typing. The research as a whole found: How much clinical and demographic metadata was included differed by source and by participant, and the metadata was provided uncurated.

Details on this clone: It lacks a known antigen. The record has no base qualities; no much larger clone is one base away.

Each collaborating institution followed its own protocols to collect whole blood in K2EDTA tubes. For TCRbeta analysis, collaborators shipped samples in one of three forms: frozen whole blood, isolated PBMCs, or DNA extracted from either of those sample types. From its cysteine to its phenylalanine, the CDR3 spans 14 amino acids. Only CDR3 DNA is held: 42 bases, read in frame from base 1. Deletion took 1 base off V and 0 bases off J, with a span of 7 bases between the germline ends. From the germline V gene (reference sequence), CDR1 is GTSNPN and CDR2 is SVGIG. TCRbeta CDR3 regions were amplified from genomic DNA using the immunoSEQ Assay, a bias-controlled multiplex PCR. The source study handled its data this way. The number of nucleated cells in each sample was estimated by amplification of reference gene primers within the assay. Sequence reads were collapsed and filtered to measure the absolute abundance of every unique TCRbeta CDR3 rearrangement. Productive Simpson clonality was computed per sample as the square root of Simpson's diversity index over productive rearrangements. TCRdb mirrors the immuneACCESS table, restricted to in-frame sequences. Some clones are absent from its copies; in checked studies, under half trace to an unresolved V gene, and the reason for the others is unknown. V and J calls and clone size are given by that table; D and trimming were obtained from the DNA. Present in this sample are fewer than 120,000 clones, under 75% of which were seen just once. Clones ranked in the top ten supply 6.5% to 8.5% of the sample.

The V and J genes are TRBV30 and TRBJ1-3; too little of a D gene remains to name it. Sequencing was performed on peripheral blood. This sequence originates from a woman aged 55-69 years with acute or convalescent COVID-19. The CDR3 loop reads CAWSGESSGNTIYF. The base sequence is TGTGCCTGGAGTGGGGAGAGCTCTGGAAACACCATATATTTT. This CDR3, with the reference TRBV30 and TRBJ1-3 proteins standing in past its ends, gives the full variable domain SQTIHQWPATLVQPVGSPLSLECTVEGTSNPNLYWYRQAAGRGLQLLFYSVGIGQISSEVPQNLSASRPQDRQFILSSKKLLLSDSGFYLCAWSGESSGNTIYFGEGSWLTVV.